This T cell receptor beta chain was captured by sequencing in a study of spatial heterogeneity in lung cancer. Study-wide context: Samples were obtained from about 72 donors, all untreated early-stage non-small cell lung cancer patients. Available follow-up PBMC samples, collected a median of roughly 22 months post-resection, were sequenced.

Whole-study results and caveats: Tumor TCRs that were ubiquitous and expanded showed up in blood more at resection than follow-up.

CDR1 is SQVTM, CDR2 ANQGSEA, per germline. Trimming pared 6 bases from V and 10 bases from J, leaving 11 bases between. CDR3 length equals 10 residues. This sample's time point: blood at routine non-recurrence follow-up after resection. This clonotype was picked up many times. Its target is not known. On each TCR cDNA molecule, a unique molecular identifier was present. TCRdb used MiXCR to reprocess the 5' RACE reads, holding one entry per CDR3 protein. Here the sample spans some 32,000 distinct CDR3 sequences, roughly a tenth being singletons. The chain has TRBV29-1 and TRBJ2-3, with TRBD2 as a possible D gene (5 bases). This specimen consisted of PBMCs, obtained at follow-up. The sequence was collected from a female donor with early-stage non-small cell lung cancer. The CDR3 DNA sequence: TGCAGCGTGGCCGACGGGGCGCAGTATTTT. Its translation is CSVADGAQYF.